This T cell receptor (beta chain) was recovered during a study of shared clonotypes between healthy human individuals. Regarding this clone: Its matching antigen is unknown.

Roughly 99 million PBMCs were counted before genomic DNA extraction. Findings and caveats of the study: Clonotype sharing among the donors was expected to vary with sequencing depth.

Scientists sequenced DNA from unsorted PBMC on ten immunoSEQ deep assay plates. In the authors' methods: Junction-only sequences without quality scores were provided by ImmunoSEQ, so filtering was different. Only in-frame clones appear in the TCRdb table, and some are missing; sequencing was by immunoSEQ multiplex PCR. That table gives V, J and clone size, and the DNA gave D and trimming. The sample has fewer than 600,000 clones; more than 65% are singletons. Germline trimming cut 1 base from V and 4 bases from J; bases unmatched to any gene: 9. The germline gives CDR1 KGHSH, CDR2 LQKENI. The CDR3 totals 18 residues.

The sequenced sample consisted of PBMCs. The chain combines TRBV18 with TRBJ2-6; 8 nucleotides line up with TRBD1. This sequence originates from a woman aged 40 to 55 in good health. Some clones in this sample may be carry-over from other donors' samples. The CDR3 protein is CASSPRSGGASGANVLTF. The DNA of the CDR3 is TGTGCCAGCTCACCACGATCAGGGGGCGCGTCCGGGGCCAACGTCCTGACTTTC.